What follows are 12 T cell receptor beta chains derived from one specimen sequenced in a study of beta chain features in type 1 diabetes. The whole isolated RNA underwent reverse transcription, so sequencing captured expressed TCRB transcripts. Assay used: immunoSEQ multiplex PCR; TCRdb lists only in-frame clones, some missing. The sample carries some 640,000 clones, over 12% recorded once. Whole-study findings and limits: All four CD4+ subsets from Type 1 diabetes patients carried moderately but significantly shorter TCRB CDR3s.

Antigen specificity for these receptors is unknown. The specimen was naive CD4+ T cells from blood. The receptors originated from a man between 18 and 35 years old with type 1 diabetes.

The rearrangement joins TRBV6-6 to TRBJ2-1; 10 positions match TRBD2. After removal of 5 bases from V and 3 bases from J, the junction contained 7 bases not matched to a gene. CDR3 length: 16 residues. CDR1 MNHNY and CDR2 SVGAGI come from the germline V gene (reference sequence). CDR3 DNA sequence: TGTGCCAGCAGTCCGCCTAGCGGGAGCAACTACAATGAGCAGTTCTTC. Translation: CASSPPSGSNYNEQFF.

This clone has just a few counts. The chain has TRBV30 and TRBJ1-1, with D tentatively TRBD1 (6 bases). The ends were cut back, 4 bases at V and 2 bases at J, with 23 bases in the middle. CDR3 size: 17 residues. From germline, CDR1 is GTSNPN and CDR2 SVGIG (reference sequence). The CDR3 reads CAWTARGAKLLNTEAFF. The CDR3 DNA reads TGTGCCTGGACGGCGAGGGGGGCTAAGCTTCTTAACACTGAAGCTTTCTTT.

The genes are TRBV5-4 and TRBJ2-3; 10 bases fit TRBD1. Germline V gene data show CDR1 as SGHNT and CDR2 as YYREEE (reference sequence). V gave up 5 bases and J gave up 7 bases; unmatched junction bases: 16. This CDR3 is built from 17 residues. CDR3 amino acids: CASREGQGLARGNTQYF. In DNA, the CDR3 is TGTGCCAGCAGGGAGGGACAGGGGCTCGCCAGAGGGAATACGCAGTATTTT. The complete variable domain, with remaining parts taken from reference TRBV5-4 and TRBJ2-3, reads ETGVTQSPTHLIKTRGQQVTLRCSSQSGHNTVSWYQQALGQGPQFIFQYYREEENGRGNFPPRFSGLQFPNYSSELNVNALELDDSALYLCASREGQGLARGNTQYFGPGTRLTVL.

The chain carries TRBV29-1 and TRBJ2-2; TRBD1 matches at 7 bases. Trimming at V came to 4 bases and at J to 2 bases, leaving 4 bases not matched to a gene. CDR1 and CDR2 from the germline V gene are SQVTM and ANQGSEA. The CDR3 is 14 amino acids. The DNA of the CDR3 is TGCAGCGTTGTGGACAGGACCAACACCGGGGAGCTGTTTTTT. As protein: CSVVDRTNTGELFF.

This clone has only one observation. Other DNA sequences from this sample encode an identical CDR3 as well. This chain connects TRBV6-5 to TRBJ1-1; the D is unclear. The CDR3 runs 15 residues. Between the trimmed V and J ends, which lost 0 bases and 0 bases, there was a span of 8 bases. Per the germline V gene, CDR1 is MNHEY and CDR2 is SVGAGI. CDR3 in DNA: TGTGCCAGCAGTTACTCGGGGAGTATGAACACTGAAGCTTTCTTT. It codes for CASSYSGSMNTEAFF.

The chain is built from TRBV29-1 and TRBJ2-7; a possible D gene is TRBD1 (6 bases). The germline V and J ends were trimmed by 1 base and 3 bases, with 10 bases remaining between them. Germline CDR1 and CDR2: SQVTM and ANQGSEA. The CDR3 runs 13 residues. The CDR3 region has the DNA TGCAGCGTTGAAGTGGGACAAAACTACGAGCAGTACTTC. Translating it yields CSVEVGQNYEQYF.

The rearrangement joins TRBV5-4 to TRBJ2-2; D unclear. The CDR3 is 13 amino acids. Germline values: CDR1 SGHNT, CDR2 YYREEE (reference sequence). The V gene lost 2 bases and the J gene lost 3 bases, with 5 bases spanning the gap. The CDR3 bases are TGTGCCAGCAGCTTCGGACACACCGGGGAGCTGTTTTTT. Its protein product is CASSFGHTGELFF.

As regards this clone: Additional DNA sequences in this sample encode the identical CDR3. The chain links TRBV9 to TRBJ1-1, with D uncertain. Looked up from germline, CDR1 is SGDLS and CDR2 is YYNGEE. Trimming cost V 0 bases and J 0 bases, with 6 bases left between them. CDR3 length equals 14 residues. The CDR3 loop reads CASSVESMNTEAFF. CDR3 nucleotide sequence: TGTGCCAGCAGCGTAGAGTCCATGAACACTGAAGCTTTCTTT.

CDR3 in DNA: TGTGCCAGCAGCATGGGACACCCCAATCAGCCCCAGCATTTT. Translating gives CASSMGHPNQPQHF. The V and J genes are TRBV7-9 and TRBJ1-5, with D perhaps TRBD1 (6 bases). CDR3 length equals 14 residues. The germline CDR1 and CDR2 sequences are SEHNR and FQNEAQ (reference sequence). The V end lost 5 bases, the J end lost 3 bases, and 11 bases lay between the germline ends.

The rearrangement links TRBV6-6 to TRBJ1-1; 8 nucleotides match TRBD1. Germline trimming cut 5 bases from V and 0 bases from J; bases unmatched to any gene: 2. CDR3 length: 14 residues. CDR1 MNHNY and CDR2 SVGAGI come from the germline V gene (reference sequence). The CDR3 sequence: CASSRQGMNTEAFF. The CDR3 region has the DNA TGTGCCAGCAGTCGACAGGGGATGAACACTGAAGCTTTCTTT.

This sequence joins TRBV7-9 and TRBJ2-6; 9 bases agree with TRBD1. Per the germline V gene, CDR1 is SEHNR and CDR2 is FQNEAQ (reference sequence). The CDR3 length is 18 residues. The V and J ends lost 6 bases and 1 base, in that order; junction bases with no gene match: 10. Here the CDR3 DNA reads TGTGCCAGCAGAGGAGGACAGGGGTTCTATTCTGGGGCCAACGTCCTGACTTTC. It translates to CASRGGQGFYSGANVLTF.

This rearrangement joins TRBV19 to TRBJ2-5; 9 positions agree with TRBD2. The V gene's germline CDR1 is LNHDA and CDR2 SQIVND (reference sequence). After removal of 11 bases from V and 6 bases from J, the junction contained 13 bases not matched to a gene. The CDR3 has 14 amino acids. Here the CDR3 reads CASTDSGSRKTQYF. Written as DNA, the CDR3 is TGTGCCTCCACGGATAGCGGGAGTAGGAAGACCCAGTACTTC.